The sequence of this TCR beta chain was determined in a study of blood T cell repertoires in COVID-19. This table comes from immunoSEQ multiplex PCR, and its TCRdb copy is limited to in-frame clones, with some not included. The sample gives roughly 260,000 clones, more than 85% of which show up once; approximately 2.6% is in the top ten. Germline CDR1 is MNHEY and CDR2 is SVGAGI. The CDR3 sequence is 15 residues long. V lost 5 bases and J lost 3, with 16 bases in between. The source of this sequence is a person aged 18 to 29 with COVID-19, enrolled during active disease. The sample was peripheral blood. This chain joins TRBV6-5 and TRBJ1-1; tentatively, D is TRBD1 (6 bases). Written as DNA, the CDR3 is TGTGCCAGCAGTCATACAGGGAGGGGTCACACTGAAGCTTTCTTT. It encodes CASSHTGRGHTEAFF.